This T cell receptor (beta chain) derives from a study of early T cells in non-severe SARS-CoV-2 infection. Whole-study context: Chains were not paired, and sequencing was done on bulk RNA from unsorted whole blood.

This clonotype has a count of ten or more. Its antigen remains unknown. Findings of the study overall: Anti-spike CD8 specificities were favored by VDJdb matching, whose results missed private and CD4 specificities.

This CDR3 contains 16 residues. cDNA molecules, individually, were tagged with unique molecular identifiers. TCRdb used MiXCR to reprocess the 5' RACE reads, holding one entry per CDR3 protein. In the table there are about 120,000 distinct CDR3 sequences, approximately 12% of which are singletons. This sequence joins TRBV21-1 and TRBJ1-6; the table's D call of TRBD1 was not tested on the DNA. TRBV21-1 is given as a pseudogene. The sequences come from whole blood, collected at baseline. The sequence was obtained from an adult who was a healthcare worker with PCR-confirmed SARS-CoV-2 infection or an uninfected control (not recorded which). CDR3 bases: TGTGCCAGCGGATACAGGGAGAGCTCCTATAATTCACCCCTCCACTTT. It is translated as CASGYRESSYNSPLHF.